Shown below are 8 T cell receptor beta chains from a single sample sequenced in a study of blood T cell repertoires in COVID-19. Method: immunoSEQ multiplex PCR; TCRdb's copy keeps in-frame clones and lacks some. This table holds about 88,000 clones, approximately 88% found once. Sequencing was done on a sample of peripheral blood. These receptors originate from a man older than 75 with acute or convalescent COVID-19.

The gene calls are TRBV10-3 and TRBJ1-1; 8 positions agree with TRBD1. CDR1 and CDR2 (germline): ENHRY, SYGVKD. This CDR3 contains 14 residues. J lost 4 bases, V lost 6 bases, and 7 bases had no gene match. CDR3 loop: CAIRQDREVTEAFF. CDR3 nucleotide sequence: TGTGCCATCAGACAGGACAGGGAGGTCACTGAAGCTTTCTTT.

The gene calls are TRBV2 and TRBJ1-1; 8 nucleotides agree with TRBD1. Trimming removed 11 bases from V and 3 bases from J; junction bases left unmatched: 2. The length of the CDR3 is 11 residues. CDR1 and CDR2 (germline): SNHLY, FYNNEI. The CDR3 loop reads CASQGDTEAFF. Here the CDR3 DNA reads TGTGCCTCACAGGGGGACACTGAAGCTTTCTTT.

The chain couples TRBV7-9 to TRBJ1-4, with D perhaps matching TRBD1 (5 bases). Germline CDR1 reads SEHNR; CDR2 reads FQNEAQ (reference sequence). The length of the CDR3 is 13 residues. Trimming left V 6 bases short and J 7 bases short, with 12 bases between. The CDR3 spells CASSGGASEKLFF. The DNA of the CDR3 is TGTGCCAGCAGTGGAGGGGCGAGTGAAAAACTGTTTTTT.

The rearrangement joins TRBV20-1 to TRBJ2-3, with 8 bases aligning to TRBD2. Germline assignment: CDR1 DFQATT and CDR2 SNEGSKA (reference sequence). The junction had 10 bases not matched to a gene; V was cut back by 3 bases and J by 14 bases. The CDR3 loop spans 12 amino acids. DNA of the CDR3: TGCAGTGCTAGTAAAGGAGAGCGGGAGTGGTATTTT. It encodes CSASKGEREWYF.

This clone is a singleton in its sample. The chain combines TRBV11-2 with TRBJ2-7; D is ambiguous. The CDR3 is 14 amino acids. The V end lost 1 base, the J end lost 3 bases, and 10 bases lay between the germline ends. CDR1 and CDR2 from the germline V gene are SGHAT and FQNNGV. Here the CDR3 reads CASSLGGVLYEQYF. The CDR3 DNA reads as TGTGCCAGCAGCTTAGGAGGCGTGCTCTACGAGCAGTACTTC.

This chain connects TRBV18 to TRBJ1-1; 7 positions agree with TRBD1. Germline assignment: CDR1 KGHSH and CDR2 LQKENI. The CDR3 has 12 residues. After removal of 1 base from V and 8 bases from J, the junction contained 1 base not matched to a gene. The CDR3 region is CASSPRQGEAFF. Here the CDR3 DNA reads TGTGCCAGCTCACCACGACAGGGCGAAGCTTTCTTT.

The CDR3 DNA reads TGTGCCAGCTCACCAGGAGAAGGGGGCTTGAATCAGCCCCAGCATTTT. This gives the protein CASSPGEGGLNQPQHF. This chain joins TRBV18 and TRBJ1-5; TRBD1 matches 7 bases. The germline V gene encodes CDR1 KGHSH and CDR2 LQKENI. Losses at the gene ends were 2 bases for V and 4 bases for J; bases not matched to a gene: 8. The CDR3 sequence is 16 residues long.

The chain combines TRBV10-3 with TRBJ1-2, with a possible D match to TRBD1 (5 bases). V dropped 7 bases and J dropped 1 base, with 13 bases sitting between them. Germline CDR1 ENHRY, CDR2 SYGVKD. CDR3 size: 14 residues. CDR3: CAINFDSNNYGYTF. CDR3 nucleotides: TGTGCCATCAATTTCGACAGCAATAACTATGGCTACACCTTC.